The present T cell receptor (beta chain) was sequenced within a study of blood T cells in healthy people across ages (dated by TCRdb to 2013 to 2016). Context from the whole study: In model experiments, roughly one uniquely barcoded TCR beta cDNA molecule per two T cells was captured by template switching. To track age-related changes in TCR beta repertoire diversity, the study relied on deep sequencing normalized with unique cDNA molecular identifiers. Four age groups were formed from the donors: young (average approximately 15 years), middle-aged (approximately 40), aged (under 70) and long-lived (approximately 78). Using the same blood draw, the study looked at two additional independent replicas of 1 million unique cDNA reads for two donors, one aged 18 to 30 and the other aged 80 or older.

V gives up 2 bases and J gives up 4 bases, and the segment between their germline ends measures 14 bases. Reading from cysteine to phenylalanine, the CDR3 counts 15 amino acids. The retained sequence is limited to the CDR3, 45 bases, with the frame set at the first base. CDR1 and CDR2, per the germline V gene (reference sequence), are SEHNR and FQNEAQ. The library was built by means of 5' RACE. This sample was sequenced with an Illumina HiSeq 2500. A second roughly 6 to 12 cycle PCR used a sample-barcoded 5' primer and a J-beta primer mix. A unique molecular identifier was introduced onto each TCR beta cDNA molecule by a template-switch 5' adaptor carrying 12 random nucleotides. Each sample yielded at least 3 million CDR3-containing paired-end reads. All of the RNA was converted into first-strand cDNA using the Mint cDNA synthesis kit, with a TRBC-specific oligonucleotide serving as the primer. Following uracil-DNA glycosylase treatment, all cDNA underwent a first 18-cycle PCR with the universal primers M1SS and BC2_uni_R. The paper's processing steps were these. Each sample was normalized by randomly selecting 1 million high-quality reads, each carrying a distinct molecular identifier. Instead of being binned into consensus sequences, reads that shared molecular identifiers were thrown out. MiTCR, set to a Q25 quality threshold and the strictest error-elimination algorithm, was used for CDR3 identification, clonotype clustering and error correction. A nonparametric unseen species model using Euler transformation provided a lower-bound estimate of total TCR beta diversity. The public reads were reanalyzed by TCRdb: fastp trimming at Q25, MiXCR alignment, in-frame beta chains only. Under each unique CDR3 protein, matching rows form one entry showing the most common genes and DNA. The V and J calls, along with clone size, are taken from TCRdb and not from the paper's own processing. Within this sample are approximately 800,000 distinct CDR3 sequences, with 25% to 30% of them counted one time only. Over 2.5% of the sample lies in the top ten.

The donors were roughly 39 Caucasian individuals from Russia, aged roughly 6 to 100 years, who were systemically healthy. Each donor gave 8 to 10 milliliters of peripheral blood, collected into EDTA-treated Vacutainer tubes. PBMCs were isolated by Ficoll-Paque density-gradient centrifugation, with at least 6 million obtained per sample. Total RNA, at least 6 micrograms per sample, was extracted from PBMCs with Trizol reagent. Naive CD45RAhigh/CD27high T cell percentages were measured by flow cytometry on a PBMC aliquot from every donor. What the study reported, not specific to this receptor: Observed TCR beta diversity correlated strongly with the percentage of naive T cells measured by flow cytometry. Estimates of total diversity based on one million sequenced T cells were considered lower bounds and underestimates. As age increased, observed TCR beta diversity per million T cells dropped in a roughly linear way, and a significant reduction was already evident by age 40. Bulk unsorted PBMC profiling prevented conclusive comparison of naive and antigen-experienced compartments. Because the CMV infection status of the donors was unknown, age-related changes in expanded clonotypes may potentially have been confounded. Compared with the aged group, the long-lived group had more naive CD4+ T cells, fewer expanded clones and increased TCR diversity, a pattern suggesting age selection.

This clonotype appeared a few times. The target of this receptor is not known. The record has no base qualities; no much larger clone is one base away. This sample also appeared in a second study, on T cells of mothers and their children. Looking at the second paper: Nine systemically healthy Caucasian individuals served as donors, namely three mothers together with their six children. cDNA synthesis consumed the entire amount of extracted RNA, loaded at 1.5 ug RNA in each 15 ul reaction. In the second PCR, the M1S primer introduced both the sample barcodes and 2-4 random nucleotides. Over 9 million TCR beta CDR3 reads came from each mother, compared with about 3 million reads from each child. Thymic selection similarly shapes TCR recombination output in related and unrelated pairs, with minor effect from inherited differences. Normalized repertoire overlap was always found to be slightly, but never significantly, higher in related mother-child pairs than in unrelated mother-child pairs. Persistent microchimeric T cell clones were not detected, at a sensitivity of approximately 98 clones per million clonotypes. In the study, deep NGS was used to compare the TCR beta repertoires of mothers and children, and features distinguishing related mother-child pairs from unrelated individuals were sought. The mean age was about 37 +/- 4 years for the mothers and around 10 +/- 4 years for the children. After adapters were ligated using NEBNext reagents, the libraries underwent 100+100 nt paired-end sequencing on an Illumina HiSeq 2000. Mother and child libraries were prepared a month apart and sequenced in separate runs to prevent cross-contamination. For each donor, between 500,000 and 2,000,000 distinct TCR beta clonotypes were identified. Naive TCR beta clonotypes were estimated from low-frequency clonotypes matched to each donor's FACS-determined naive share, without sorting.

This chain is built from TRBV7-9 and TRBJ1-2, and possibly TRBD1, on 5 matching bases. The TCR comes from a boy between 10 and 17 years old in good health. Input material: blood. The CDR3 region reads CASSLRGISGYGYTF. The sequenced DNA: TGTGCCAGCAGCTTAAGGGGCATAAGTGGCTATGGCTACACCTTC.